This TCR beta chain appears in the sequencing data of a study of T-cell reconstitution after alpha-beta-depleted transplantation in children (TCRdb year 2016). In terms of the full investigation: The study quantitatively tracked T-cell immune reconstitution after TCRalphabeta/CD19-depleted allogeneic hematopoietic cell transplantation in children using TCR repertoire profiling. Study-wide conclusions, independent of this receptor: About two months after transplant, the apparently early recovery of alphabetaT-cell counts reportedly depended on just several hundred clones that had expanded rapidly and came from non-depleted graft cells. Hyperexpanded clone frequencies declined over subsequent months; after one year, T-cell counts and TCRbeta diversity were mostly attributed to newly produced T cells. The high TCRbeta diversity at day 60 in some patients was ascribed to recipient T cells and intrathymic progenitors that had survived conditioning.

The label giving this sample's treatment or condition can be read as: allogeneic hematopoietic cell transplantation with graft depleted of TCRalphabeta T cells and CD19 B cells. Transplant recipients were children who received TCRalphabeta/CD19-depleted allogeneic hematopoietic cell grafts. The library was produced with PCR. The sample was run on an Illumina HiSeq 2500. To normalize quantification of the TCRbeta repertoire, the TCR libraries were built with molecular barcoding that relied on unique molecular identifiers. TCRdb handled the public reads itself, with Q25 trimming in fastp and clone calling in MiXCR, and kept productive beta chains. One record per CDR3 amino acid sequence lists the most common genes and DNA. Present in this sample are about 200,000 distinct CDR3 sequences, about 7% of which were seen just once. Of the sample, roughly 6% falls within the top ten clones. This clonotype occurred many times. The antigen this receptor binds is unknown. No much larger clonotype is one base removed from it; base qualities were not supplied.

This specimen was PBMCs, taken before TCRalphabeta/CD19-depleted stem cell transplant. This sequence originates from a boy aged 2 to 10 with acute lymphoblastic leukemia, due to receive a stem cell transplant.

The CDR3 sequence is CASSQDFPMGNEQFF. At the DNA level, the sequence is TGCGCCAGCAGCCAAGATTTCCCAATGGGCAATGAGCAGTTCTTC. The chain is encoded by TRBV4-3 joined to TRBJ2-1, with the D segment identity uncertain. Including the terminal cysteine and phenylalanine, the CDR3 comprises 15 residues. The DNA shown is the 45-base CDR3, in frame from base 1. Trimming takes 0 bases from V and 6 bases from J, and the germline ends sit 12 bases apart. CDR1 and CDR2 were assigned from the germline V gene as LGHNA and YSLEER.